The 13 T cell receptor beta chains below were found in one sample sequenced in a study of regulatory T cells in long-lasting Graves disease. Time point reported: newly diagnosed GD, antithyroid drugs for less than 3 months. The TCR library was made from RNA that had been extracted from PBMCs in TRIzol. The TCR beta library used iRepertoire HTBI primers with Arm-PCR amplification of CDR3. TCRdb reprocessed the multiplex PCR reads via MiXCR and lists one record per CDR3 protein. This table holds 350,000 to 500,000 distinct CDR3 sequences, 12% to 15% found once. This sample was shared with a second study, whose subject was T cells in Graves' hyperthyroidism and ophthalmopathy.

Here the sequenced sample was peripheral blood mononuclear cells (PBMCs), taken at new diagnosis, from a patient treated with antithyroid drugs. All receptors come from a woman between 45 and 60 years old with Graves disease.

As regards this clonotype: A read error may account for a junction end that differs from germline. V gene TRBV18 combines with J gene TRBJ1-3, with D maybe TRBD1 (5 bases). CDR3 length equals 14 residues. Germline V gives CDR1 KGHSH, CDR2 LQKENI. CDR3 protein: CASSSPGPGNTIYF. CDR3 coding DNA: TGTGCCAGCTCATCACCGGGACCCGGAAACACCATATATTTT.

This clonotype was counted at least ten times. The gene calls are TRBV6-5 and TRBJ1-1; D remains unclear. In germline, CDR1 is MNHEY, CDR2 SVGAGI. V was trimmed by 2 bases and J by 2 bases, leaving 3 bases between them. CDR3 length equals 12 residues. In DNA, the CDR3 is TGTGCCAGCAGTTACCTAAACACTGAAGCTTTCTTT. Protein: CASSYLNTEAFF.

The chain has TRBV12-3 or TRBV12-4 and TRBJ1-6; a weak D match, TRBD1 (6 bases). This CDR3 has 14 residues. V lost 7 bases and J 7 bases, leaving 14 bases between the germline ends. CDR3 coding DNA: TGTGCCAGCATCCTACAGGGTTCCAATTCACCCCTCCACTTT. Its protein product is CASILQGSNSPLHF.

V and J are TRBV27 and TRBJ1-4; D uncertain. V was pared by 5 bases and J by 0 bases, with 7 bases between. The CDR3 totals 14 residues. Germline V gene lookup returns CDR1 MNHEY and CDR2 SMNVEV (reference sequence). The CDR3 nucleotides read TGTGCCAGCAGTACGAAAGCAACTAATGAAAAACTGTTTTTT. This sequence encodes CASSTKATNEKLFF.

This clonotype was picked up many times. The chain has TRBV11-1 and TRBJ1-1, with 7 bases lining up with TRBD1. CDR3 length: 13 amino acids. J was trimmed by 10 bases and V by 5 bases; bases with no gene match: 10. Germline V gene sequence: CDR1 SGHAT, CDR2 FQDESV (reference sequence). The chain's CDR3 is CASSQQGGSTAFF. The DNA for the CDR3 is TGTGCCAGCAGCCAGCAGGGGGGTTCCACAGCTTTCTTT.

In its sample, this clonotype was seen a few times. The chain employs TRBV5-1 and TRBJ2-7, with 7 bases aligning to TRBD1. Germline CDR1 is SGHRS and CDR2 is YFSETQ. The V and J ends lost 2 bases and 7 bases, in that order; junction bases with no gene match: 9. This CDR3 has 14 amino acids. The CDR3, as DNA: TGCGCCAGCAGCTTCGGAACAGGGGTTTTAGAGCAGTACTTC. Translation: CASSFGTGVLEQYF.

The genes are TRBV2 and TRBJ2-2; 9 positions agree with TRBD1. In germline, CDR1 is SNHLY, CDR2 FYNNEI. The CDR3 consists of 14 residues. The V and J ends lost 6 bases and 6 bases, in that order; junction bases with no gene match: 5. The CDR3 is CASSRQGGPGELFF. For the CDR3, the DNA is TGTGCCAGCAGCAGACAGGGGGGTCCCGGGGAGCTGTTTTTT.

This clonotype has at least ten counts. This chain joins TRBV6-5 and TRBJ2-1; maybe TRBD1 (6 bases). Trimming took 0 bases from V and 4 from J, leaving 7 bases between them. Germline lookup yields CDR1 MNHEY and CDR2 SVGAGI. The CDR3 contains 14 residues. CDR3 protein: CASSYSGQYNEQFF. CDR3 sequence (DNA): TGTGCCAGCAGTTACTCGGGACAATACAATGAGCAGTTCTTC.

The rearrangement links TRBV7-9 to TRBJ1-5; the match to TRBD1 covers 11 bases. V lost 8 bases and J lost 2; bases outside the gene matches: 8. The CDR3 is 16 residues long. Looked up from germline, CDR1 is SEHNR and CDR2 is FQNEAQ (reference sequence). CDR3 sequence (DNA): TGTGCCAGCTCTTTGGGGACAGGGGGACGCAATCAGCCCCAGCATTTT. Translated: CASSLGTGGRNQPQHF.

The V and J genes are TRBV18 and TRBJ2-5; perhaps D is TRBD1 or TRBD2 (5 bases each). Per germline, CDR1 KGHSH and CDR2 LQKENI. This CDR3 is built from 14 residues. V was shortened by 2 bases and J by 5 bases, with 12 bases between the two germline ends. CDR3 sequence reads: CASSPFRGAETQYF. The CDR3, as DNA: TGTGCCAGCTCACCATTCCGGGGCGCGGAGACCCAGTACTTC. The full variable domain, its missing parts supplied by reference TRBV18 and TRBJ2-5, is NAGVMQNPRHLVRRRGQEARLRCSPMKGHSHVYWYRQLPEEGLKFMVYLQKENIIDESGMPKERFSAEFPKEGPSILRIQQVVRGDSAAYFCASSPFRGAETQYFGPGTRLLVL.

This clonotype has a count of ten or more. CDR3 coding DNA: TGTGCCAGCAGCTTAGATGACAGGATATCCTACGAGCAGTACTTC. Translation gives CASSLDDRISYEQYF. V usage is TRBV11-2 and J usage is TRBJ2-7; D perhaps matches TRBD1 (6 bases). The V end was cut by 0 bases, the J end by 1 base, with 10 bases between. This CDR3 spans 15 amino acids. Germline CDR1 reads SGHAT; CDR2 reads FQNNGV.

In this sample, this clonotype turned up a few times. The chain links TRBV18 to TRBJ1-1, with a weak D call TRBD1 (6 bases). The germline gives CDR1 KGHSH, CDR2 LQKENI. The V end lost 0 bases, the J end lost 11 bases, and 10 bases lay between the germline ends. The CDR3 loop spans 12 amino acids. The CDR3 is CASSPPEGGAFF. CDR3 coding DNA: TGTGCCAGCTCACCACCCGAGGGGGGGGCTTTCTTT.

In this sample, this clonotype turned up many times. One junction end does not reproduce the germline sequence, and a read error may be involved. This rearrangement joins TRBV7-2 to TRBJ2-5; 14 nucleotides agree with TRBD2. The CDR3 has 15 amino acids. Germline V CDR1 and CDR2: SGHTA, FQGNSA. The CDR3 reads CASSSPTSGRATRDF. The CDR3 nucleotides are TGTGCCAGCAGCTCCCCGACTAGCGGGAGGGCAACCCGGGACTTC.